Listed below are T cell receptor beta chains from one sample, sequenced in a study of early T cells in non-severe SARS-CoV-2 infection. TCRdb itself ran the 5' RACE reads through MiXCR, one entry per CDR3 protein. Seen here are roughly 100,000 distinct CDR3 sequences, approximately 12% observed once, and the top ten hold 4.4%. Sequencing used whole blood, obtained at baseline. The receptors derive from an adult who was a healthcare worker with PCR-confirmed SARS-CoV-2 infection or an uninfected control (not recorded which). Each CDR3 is given with its conserved first and last residue. The D gene is left open where the match is weak. Where a row states a size, it is once, few, many or the class of an expanded clone; other rows omit it.

>TRBJ2-1|TRBD2|TRBV9|NA
CASSPRPWGGYEQFF
TGTGCCAGCAGCCCACGTCCATGGGGGGGATATGAGCAGTTCTTC
>TRBJ1-6|NA|TRBV20-1|many
CSARAGDSSSPLHF
TGCAGTGCTAGAGCGGGAGACAGTTCTTCACCCCTCCACTTT
>TRBJ2-7|NA|TRBV29-1|once
CSVGGTSAYEQYF
TGCAGCGTTGGGGGGACATCTGCCTACGAGCAGTACTTC
>TRBJ1-5|NA|TRBV20-1|many
CSARVQASGNQPQHF
TGCAGTGCTAGAGTACAGGCCTCGGGCAATCAGCCCCAGCATTTT
>TRBJ1-2|NA|TRBV2|many
CAAQSTDNYGYTF
TGTGCCGCGCAGTCTACAGATAACTATGGCTACACCTTC
>TRBJ2-3|TRBD2|TRBV5-1|few
CASSPLSGDTDTQYF
TGCGCCAGCAGCCCCCTGAGCGGGGACACAGATACGCAGTATTTT
>TRBJ2-5|NA|TRBV10-3|NA
CAISEKETQYF
TGTGCCATCAGTGAAAAAGAGACCCAGTACTTC
>TRBJ2-7|NA|TRBV3-1|NA
CASSLDLLGGEQYF
TGTGCCAGCAGCTTGGACCTCTTAGGGGGAGAGCAGTACTTC
>TRBJ2-3|TRBD2|TRBV7-2|few
CASSFSGSFVADTQYF
TGTGCCAGCAGTTTTAGCGGGAGCTTTGTGGCAGATACGCAGTATTTT
>TRBJ1-5|NA|TRBV12-3/TRBV12-4|NA
CASSRVGGTPGAQHF
TGTGCCAGCAGCCGAGTCGGAGGGACCCCCGGGGCCCAGCATTTT
>TRBJ2-1|NA|TRBV7-7|NA
CASSLLDGSYNEQFF
TGTGCTAGCAGCCTCCTGGACGGATCCTACAATGAGCAGTTCTTC
>TRBJ2-3|NA|TRBV11-2|NA
CASSSRDEAFTDTQYF
TGTGCCAGCAGCTCACGGGACGAAGCCTTCACAGATACGCAGTATTTT
>TRBJ2-1|NA|TRBV2|many
CASNRGVSYNEQFF
TGTGCCAGCAACCGGGGAGTTTCCTACAATGAGCAGTTCTTC
>TRBJ1-4|NA|TRBV12-2|many
CASRPYRAWEKLFF
TGTGCAAGTCGTCCTTACCGGGCATGGGAAAAACTGTTTTTT
>TRBJ2-7|NA|TRBV3-1|NA
CASSQGFSVSYEQYF
TGTGCCAGCAGCCAAGGTTTCTCTGTCTCCTACGAGCAGTACTTC
>TRBJ1-6|NA|TRBV5-1|few
CASSLVQNPNSPLHF
TGCGCCAGCAGCTTGGTCCAGAACCCTAATTCACCCCTCCACTTT
>TRBJ2-6|NA|TRBV6-5|NA
CASSTRLSPGANVLTF
TGTGCCAGCAGTACTCGACTGAGCCCCGGGGCCAACGTCCTGACTTTC
>TRBJ1-1|NA|TRBV10-2|few
CASSDSVGTEAFF
TGCGCCAGCAGTGATTCCGTGGGGACTGAAGCTTTCTTT
>TRBJ2-1|TRBD2|TRBV11-2|few
CASSPRTSREFAEQFF
TGTGCCAGCAGCCCTCGGACTAGTCGGGAGTTCGCTGAGCAGTTCTTC
>TRBJ2-1|TRBD1|TRBV7-8|NA
CASSAQDRESNEQFF
TGTGCCAGCAGCGCCCAGGACAGGGAAAGCAATGAGCAGTTCTTC
>TRBJ2-7|NA|TRBV5-6|NA
CASSLWTQGRKQYF
TGTGCCAGCAGCTTGTGGACACAGGGTAGGAAGCAGTACTTC
>TRBJ1-5|NA|TRBV20-1|many
CSARSYSKGPQPQHF
TGCAGTGCTAGATCCTATTCAAAGGGGCCACAGCCCCAGCATTTT
>TRBJ1-5|NA|TRBV25-1|NA
CASSDGGGQPQHF
TGTGCCAGCAGTGATGGGGGCGGACAGCCCCAGCATTTT
>TRBJ2-1|NA|TRBV12-3/TRBV12-4|many
CASTPDRSSYNEQFF
TGTGCCAGCACCCCCGACAGATCTTCCTACAATGAGCAGTTCTTC
>TRBJ2-5|TRBD1|TRBV6-6|many
CASRDWDRGVKTQYF
TGTGCCAGCAGGGACTGGGACAGGGGCGTGAAGACCCAGTACTTC
>TRBJ2-3|NA|TRBV28|many
CASSRGAEDTQYF
TGTGCCAGCAGTCGGGGGGCGGAAGATACGCAGTATTTT
>TRBJ2-1|TRBD2|TRBV5-6|NA
CASSLAGTSSYNEQFF
TGTGCCAGCAGCTTGGCCGGGACTAGCTCCTACAATGAGCAGTTCTTC
>TRBJ2-3|NA|TRBV7-6|NA
CASSHPSDTQYF
TGTGCCAGCAGCCATCCATCCGATACGCAGTATTTT
>TRBJ2-7|TRBD2|TRBV19|few
CASSNGLAGPYEQYF
TGTGCCAGTAGTAACGGACTAGCGGGGCCCTACGAGCAGTACTTC
>TRBJ2-2|TRBD2|TRBV20-1|NA
CSARRLAGGPMGTGELFF
TGCAGTGCTAGGAGACTAGCGGGAGGGCCGATGGGCACCGGGGAGCTGTTTTTT
>TRBJ2-1|NA|TRBV29-1|NA
CSVELRARGEQFF
TGCAGCGTTGAACTAAGGGCACGGGGTGAGCAGTTCTTC
>TRBJ1-1|TRBD1|TRBV7-8|many
CASSFLQGAWAFF
TGTGCCAGCAGCTTCCTACAGGGGGCATGGGCTTTCTTT
>TRBJ1-1|NA|TRBV27|few
CASSTRDLNTEAFF
TGTGCCAGCAGCACGAGGGACCTGAACACTGAAGCTTTCTTT
>TRBJ2-3|NA|TRBV30|few
CAWRPSTDTQYF
TGTGCCTGGAGGCCAAGTACAGATACGCAGTATTTT
>TRBJ2-2|TRBD2|TRBV4-1|NA
CVSSQDQAGVAGELFF
TGCGTCAGCAGCCAAGATCAAGCGGGAGTAGCCGGGGAGCTGTTTTTT
>TRBJ2-3|NA|TRBV27|few
CASSLRGVHTQYF
TGTGCCAGCAGTCTAAGGGGGGTGCATACGCAGTATTTT
>TRBJ1-1|NA|TRBV27|few
CASSNRMGIAEAFF
TGTGCCAGCAGCAACCGAATGGGGATCGCTGAAGCTTTCTTT
>TRBJ2-5|NA|TRBV18|NA
CASSRPGGTFPETQYF
TGTGCCAGCTCACGACCGGGCGGGACCTTCCCAGAGACCCAGTACTTC
>TRBJ2-3|TRBD1|TRBV29-1|few
CSVGTGGRDTQYF
TGCAGCGTTGGGACAGGGGGTCGAGATACGCAGTATTTT
>TRBJ1-1|NA|TRBV28|NA
CASSLLGTEAFF
TGTGCCAGCAGTTTATTAGGGACAGAAGCTTTCTTT
>TRBJ2-2|TRBD2|TRBV9|few
CASSRTSGVNTGELFF
TGTGCCAGCAGCCGGACTAGCGGGGTGAACACCGGGGAGCTGTTTTTT
>TRBJ2-2|TRBD2|TRBV11-2|many
CASSSWEGLGGTGELFF
TGTGCCAGCAGCTCCTGGGAGGGGCTCGGGGGCACCGGGGAGCTGTTTTTT